This T cell receptor beta chain was recorded in a study of CD8 T cells in ankylosing spondylitis. This clonotype appeared a few times. Each CDR3 protein gets one entry after TCRdb re-called the 5' RACE reads with MiXCR. The data contain approximately 150,000 distinct CDR3 sequences, just over 9.5% of them singletons. The length of the CDR3 is 13 residues. The germline V and J ends were trimmed by 2 bases and 1 base, with 5 bases remaining between them. Germline V gene lookup returns CDR1 SNHLY and CDR2 FYNNEI. The TCR originated in a female donor with ankylosing spondylitis or in good health (not recorded which). The chain employs TRBV2 and TRBJ2-5; D is unclear. Sequenced sample: blood, either unsorted or a sorted T cell fraction (not recorded which). Here the CDR3 DNA reads TGTGCCAGCAGTGAAACTCCCCAAGAGACCCAGTACTTC. It encodes CASSETPQETQYF.